This T cell receptor (beta chain) originates from a study of T cell responses to AZD1222 COVID-19 vaccine. Findings of the study overall: In the spike-specific TCR repertoire, nearly half reportedly target unmutated variant regions. Donor demographics were predominantly white British with a female majority; clonal diversity may be underestimated.

TCRdb's table, derived via immunoSEQ multiplex PCR, lists solely in-frame clones and lacks some. Found here are 120,000 or so clones, approximately 90% of them singletons; the top ten hold about 14%. Germline CDR1 and CDR2: SGHVS and FNYEAQ. CDR3 size: 16 residues. Deletions cut 5 bases from V and 2 bases from J, with 18 bases between. Note on this clone: The antigen is not known.

This receptor was taken from an adult in good health. The sequencing here drew on peripheral blood, taken on day 0 of AZD1222 vaccination. The genes are TRBV7-6 and TRBJ2-5; D unresolved. The CDR3 nucleotides are TGTGCCAGCAGCCAGGCCGGCTATCTCAGGCAAGAGACCCAGTACTTC. Protein product: CASSQAGYLRQETQYF.